These 8 T cell receptor beta chains originate from one sample sequenced in a study of cytomegalovirus exposure and HLA in healthy donors. The primer mix had 60 Vbeta and 13 Jbeta primers. Clones were sequenced by immunoSEQ multiplex PCR, and TCRdb holds only the in-frame ones, with some missing. The data contain around 140,000 clones, nearly 80% of them singletons. The sequenced material came from PBMCs. These TCRs come from a male donor in good health and CMV-seronegative.

V gene TRBV10-2 combines with J gene TRBJ2-7, with D possibly being TRBD1 (6 bases). V lost 2 bases to trimming and J lost 3 bases, with 17 bases between them. Germline V gene lookup returns CDR1 WSHSY and CDR2 SAAADI. CDR3 size: 16 residues. CDR3 bases: TGCGCCAGCAGTGAGCAAAACCCAGGGGAAGGCTACGAGCAGTACTTC. As protein: CASSEQNPGEGYEQYF.

CDR3 DNA sequence: TGCAGCGTTGGTAATCAGGGAAACACCATATATTTT. Encoded protein: CSVGNQGNTIYF. The chain is built from TRBV29-1 and TRBJ1-3; D remains ambiguous. CDR1 and CDR2 (germline): SQVTM, ANQGSEA. CDR3 size: 12 residues. With 4 bases removed from V and 4 bases from J, the gap between germline ends came to 8 bases.

The chain joins TRBV13 to TRBJ1-2, with D unclear. This CDR3 contains 13 residues. Trimming removed 2 bases from V and 8 bases from J, with 12 bases in between. Per germline, CDR1 PRHDT and CDR2 FYEKMQ (reference sequence). The CDR3: CASSLREGGGYTF. The CDR3 nucleotides are TGTGCCAGCAGCTTAAGGGAGGGAGGCGGCTACACCTTC. The whole variable domain, filled in from reference TRBV13 and TRBJ1-2, reads AAGVIQSPRHLIKEKRETATLKCYPIPRHDTVYWYQQGPGQDPQFLISFYEKMQSDKGSIPDRFSAQQFSDYHSELNMSSLELGDSALYFCASSLREGGGYTFGSGTRLTVV.

CDR3 residues: CASSPGGSGYGYTF. CDR3 DNA: TGTGCCAGCAGCCCCGGGGGTTCGGGCTATGGCTACACCTTC. The V gene is TRBV14, the J gene TRBJ1-2, with TRBD1 as a possible D gene (5 bases). The germline V gene has CDR1 SGHDN and CDR2 FVKESK. There are 14 residues in the CDR3. Between the trimmed V and J ends, which lost 4 bases and 4 bases, there was a span of 13 bases. Supplemented by reference TRBV14 and TRBJ1-2, the full variable domain reads EAGVTQFPSHSVIEKGQTVTLRCDPISGHDNLYWYRRVMGKEIKFLLHFVKESKQDESGMPNNRFLAERTGGTYSTLKVQPAELEDSGVYFCASSPGGSGYGYTFGSGTRLTVV.

The CDR3 here is CASSLYSLGYTF. The CDR3 region has the DNA TGTGCCAGCAGCTTGTATAGCCTTGGCTACACCTTC. This chain connects TRBV5-6 to TRBJ1-2; no definite D call. Germline values: CDR1 SGHDT, CDR2 YYEEEE. The CDR3 runs to 12 residues. V was cut by 1 base and J by 7 bases, with 8 bases left in between.

This chain connects TRBV6-1 to TRBJ2-1, with D possibly TRBD2 on 6 matching bases. The germline V gene encodes CDR1 MNHNS and CDR2 SASEGT. This CDR3 has 14 residues. V lost 6 bases to trimming and J lost 4 bases, with 13 bases between them. CDR3 amino acids: CASREGQTYNEQFF. The CDR3 DNA is TGTGCCAGCAGGGAGGGGCAGACTTACAATGAGCAGTTCTTC.

The CDR3 here is CASSHSGTGFYEQYF. CDR3 DNA: TGTGCCAGCTCCCACTCCGGGACAGGCTTCTACGAGCAGTACTTC. The rearrangement joins TRBV18 to TRBJ2-7, with 8 positions matching TRBD1. The CDR3 extends over 15 amino acids. Germline V gene sequence: CDR1 KGHSH, CDR2 LQKENI. The V gene end was trimmed by 6 bases and the J gene end by 3 bases; junction bases not matched to a gene: 10.

The chain is built from TRBV29-1 and TRBJ2-4; possible D gene TRBD1, 6 bases. CDR1 and CDR2 (germline): SQVTM, ANQGSEA. V lost 5 bases, J lost 8 bases, and 13 bases lay in between. The CDR3 consists of 12 residues. This chain's CDR3 is CSVKEQGDIQYF. The CDR3 DNA is TGCAGCGTTAAGGAACAGGGTGACATTCAGTACTTC.